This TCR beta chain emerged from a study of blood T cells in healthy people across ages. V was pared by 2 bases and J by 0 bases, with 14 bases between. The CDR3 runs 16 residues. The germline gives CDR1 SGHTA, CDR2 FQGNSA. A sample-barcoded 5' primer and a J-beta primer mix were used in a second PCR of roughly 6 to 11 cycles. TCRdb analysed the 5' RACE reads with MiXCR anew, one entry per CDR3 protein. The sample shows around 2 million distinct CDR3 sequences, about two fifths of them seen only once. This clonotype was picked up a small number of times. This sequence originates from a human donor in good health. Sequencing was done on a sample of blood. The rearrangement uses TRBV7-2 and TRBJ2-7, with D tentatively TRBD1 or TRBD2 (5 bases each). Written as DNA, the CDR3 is TGTGCCAGCAGCTTATTCGGGGCCCTCCTCTCCTACGAGCAGTACTTC. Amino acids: CASSLFGALLSYEQYF. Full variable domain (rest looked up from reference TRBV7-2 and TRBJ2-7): GAGVSQSPSNKVTEKGKDVELRCDPISGHTALYWYRQSLGQGLEFLIYFQGNSAPDKSGLPSDRFSAERTGGSVSTLTIQRTQQEDSAVYLCASSLFGALLSYEQYFGPGTRLTVT.